Reported below is one T cell receptor (beta chain). No antigen is known for it. The data derive from a study of shared clonotypes between healthy human individuals. Whole-study context: Donors had three CD4 naive, three CD4 memory, two CD8 naive and one CD8 memory plate apiece.

In the authors' workflow: Junction-only immunoSEQ data arrived without quality scores, meaning filtering differed. Assay used: immunoSEQ multiplex PCR; TCRdb lists only in-frame clones, some missing. The V and J calls and clone size are taken from that table; D and trimming were inferred from the DNA. This table has a few million clones, around 95% appearing once. Findings and limits, study-wide: Generally, estimated richness proved larger in naive subsets than it did in memory subsets. Clonotype sharing levels among donors were expected to vary with sequencing depth.

The length of the CDR3 is 12 residues. Trimming took 6 bases from V and 5 from J, leaving 10 bases between them. The germline V gene encodes CDR1 SNHLY and CDR2 FYNNEI. This sequence was found in a young man in good health. Sequenced input: naive CD4+ T cells sorted from blood. Subset noted: CD45RA+ positively selected. The chain links TRBV2 to TRBJ2-5; tentative D call: TRBD2 (6 bases). For the CDR3, the DNA is TGTGCCAGCAGGGGGGGAGATGAGACCCAGTACTTC. It encodes CASRGGDETQYF.